The rows below give T cell receptor beta chains drawn from one sample of a study of glioma-infiltrating T cells after dendritic cell vaccination. Sequencing was performed with immunoSEQ multiplex PCR; in TCRdb, only in-frame clones are kept and a portion is missing. The sample consists of roughly 100,000 clones, 90% of them appearing once. This material consisted of blood, taken after dendritic cell vaccination. These receptor sequences come from a human donor with glioblastoma. Each CDR3 is given with its conserved first and last residue. A D gene is named only where the DNA matches it firmly. Clone size is given for some rows only: seen once, a few or many times, or a class if the clone is expanded.

v_call,d_call,j_call,clone_size,cdr3_aa,cdr3_nt
TRBV7-6,TRBD2,TRBJ2-1,-,CASSWTSGTGDEQFF,TGTGCCAGCAGTTGGACTAGCGGGACTGGGGATGAGCAGTTCTTC
TRBV6-6,TRBD1,TRBJ2-3,once,CASSHRDRGQDTQYF,TGTGCCAGCAGTCACCGGGACAGGGGGCAAGATACGCAGTATTTT
TRBV6-5,TRBD2,TRBJ2-5,-,CASSTGAGGLEQYF,TGTGCCAGCAGTACCGGGGCGGGAGGGCTTGAGCAGTACTTC
TRBV11-3,TRBD2,TRBJ2-7,-,CASSHWEGIYEQYF,TGTGCCAGCAGCCATTGGGAGGGCATCTACGAGCAGTACTTC
TRBV15,TRBD2,TRBJ2-7,-,CATSAVGTSFDEQYF,TGTGCCACCAGCGCCGTCGGGACTAGCTTCGACGAGCAGTACTTC
TRBV6-5,TRBD1,TRBJ1-1,-,CASSYSWTGGTEAFF,TGTGCCAGCAGTTACTCGTGGACAGGGGGGACTGAAGCTTTCTTT
TRBV4-1,-,TRBJ2-7,-,CASSQSGLHYEQYF,TGCGCCAGCAGCCAATCGGGACTCCACTACGAGCAGTACTTC
TRBV27,-,TRBJ2-7,-,CASSLRGGYEQYF,TGTGCCAGCAGTTTAAGAGGTGGCTACGAGCAGTACTTC
TRBV7-9,-,TRBJ1-4,-,CASSSGGLQTNEKLFF,TGTGCCAGCAGCTCGGGGGGACTTCAAACTAATGAAAAACTGTTTTTT
TRBV6-4,-,TRBJ1-1,once,CASSDRENTEAFF,TGTGCCAGCAGTGACCGGGAGAACACTGAAGCTTTCTTT
TRBV1,-,TRBJ2-1,-,CTSSQEDQAGGPNNEQFF,TGCACCAGCAGCCAAGAGGATCAAGCGGGAGGGCCAAACAATGAGCAGTTCTTC
TRBV6-4,TRBD1,TRBJ1-1,-,CASSAGTGGTEAFF,TGTGCCAGCAGTGCCGGGACAGGGGGCACTGAAGCTTTCTTT
TRBV19,TRBD2,TRBJ2-1,-,CATLRGGAYNEQFF,TGTGCCACCCTCCGCGGGGGGGCCTACAATGAGCAGTTCTTC
TRBV5-1,-,TRBJ2-1,-,CASSLAPAGHNEQFF,TGCGCCAGCAGCTTGGCCCCCGCGGGACACAATGAGCAGTTCTTC
TRBV10-3,-,TRBJ1-1,-,CAISDQASNTEAFF,TGTGCCATCAGTGACCAGGCCTCGAACACTGAAGCTTTCTTT
TRBV28,TRBD1,TRBJ1-4,-,CATDRDANEKLFF,TGTGCCACCGACAGGGATGCTAATGAAAAACTGTTTTTT
TRBV7-9,TRBD1,TRBJ1-4,-,CASSKTGGLGEKLFF,TGTGCCAGCAGCAAGACAGGGGGCCTGGGAGAAAAACTGTTTTTT
TRBV6-5,-,TRBJ2-3,-,CASRGFGSADTQYF,TGTGCCAGCAGGGGCTTTGGGTCGGCAGATACGCAGTATTTT
TRBV2,TRBD1,TRBJ1-3,few,CASRTGIFSGNTIYF,TGTGCCAGTCGGACAGGGATCTTTTCTGGAAACACCATATATTTT
TRBV5-4,-,TRBJ1-2,-,CASTIGGGGYGYTF,TGTGCCAGCACCATCGGGGGAGGTGGATATGGCTACACCTTC
TRBV4-1,-,TRBJ1-4,-,CASSRFRDEKLFF,TGCGCCAGCAGTCGATTCCGGGATGAAAAACTGTTTTTT
TRBV9,-,TRBJ2-2,few,CASSGRTIAAGELFF,TGTGCCAGCAGCGGACGAACGATAGCCGCCGGGGAGCTGTTTTTT
TRBV19,TRBD1,TRBJ2-3,-,CASSLKTGGWTDTQYF,TGTGCCAGTAGTCTTAAGACAGGGGGTTGGACAGATACGCAGTATTTT
TRBV7-2,-,TRBJ1-1,-,CASSSFGQFEAFF,TGTGCCAGCAGCTCCTTTGGACAGTTTGAAGCTTTCTTT
TRBV11-2,TRBD2,TRBJ2-7,-,CASSLGLRGREQYF,TGTGCCAGCAGCTTAGGGTTGCGGGGGAGGGAGCAGTACTTC
TRBV5-8,TRBD1,TRBJ1-1,-,CASSLAGGRNTEAFF,TGTGCCAGCAGCTTGGCAGGGGGCCGGAACACTGAAGCTTTCTTT
TRBV5-1,-,TRBJ1-2,-,CASSLAGTNYGYTF,TGCGCCAGCAGCTTGGCCGGGACTAACTATGGCTACACCTTC
TRBV19,-,TRBJ2-7,-,CASSIVFSYEQYF,TGTGCCAGTAGTATTGTCTTCTCCTACGAGCAGTACTTC
TRBV30,-,TRBJ1-5,-,CAWSWGLPGNQPQHF,TGTGCCTGGAGTTGGGGCCTACCGGGCAATCAGCCCCAGCATTTT
TRBV10-3,-,TRBJ1-2,-,CAISLRRDGGYTF,TGTGCCATCAGCCTGAGGAGGGACGGTGGCTACACCTTC
TRBV15,-,TRBJ2-5,-,CATSTERETQYF,TGTGCCACCAGCACCGAACGGGAGACCCAGTACTTC
TRBV19,-,TRBJ2-5,-,CASSFVRGPGRETQYF,TGTGCCAGTAGTTTTGTCAGGGGTCCGGGGAGAGAGACCCAGTACTTC
TRBV15,TRBD1,TRBJ1-2,-,CATSRHRQGESFTF,TGTGCCACCAGCAGGCACAGACAGGGGGAGTCTTTCACCTTC
TRBV9,-,TRBJ2-3,few,CASSVEGTDTQYF,TGTGCCAGCAGCGTAGAGGGGACAGATACGCAGTATTTT
TRBV28,TRBD2,TRBJ2-7,-,CASKGPGLAAEQYF,TGTGCCAGCAAAGGTCCGGGACTAGCGGCCGAGCAGTACTTC
TRBV7-2,TRBD2,TRBJ2-4,-,CASSSDGTSDIQYF,TGTGCCAGCAGCTCCGACGGGACTAGCGACATTCAGTACTTC